The clone carrying this T cell receptor beta chain was counted at least ten times. Its target is not known. This sample was included in a study of response to subunit inactivated influenza vaccine. Whole-study results and caveats: Authors suggested seasonal influenza vaccinations each recruit few new T cells.

The CDR3 contains 13 residues. Germline CDR1 ENHRY, CDR2 SYGVKD. V lost 0 bases, J lost 6 bases, and 7 bases lay in between. TCRdb processed the RT-PCR reads anew with MiXCR; each CDR3 protein has one entry. Among around 480,000 distinct CDR3 sequences listed, approximately 11% were seen once. The source of this sequence is a middle-aged man who received an inactivated influenza vaccine. The chain has TRBV10-3 and TRBJ2-3; D is uncertain. The sample was PBMCs from blood, taken roughly 6 weeks after vaccination. The CDR3 bases are TGTGCCATCAGTGAGTCGATGTCGGATACGCAGTATTTT. Its translation is CAISESMSDTQYF.